This T cell receptor (beta chain) comes out of a study of blood T cell repertoires in COVID-19. Study summary: Specimens from acute and convalescent COVID-19 originated in the United States, Italy and Spain. PBMCs, B-cell-depleted T cells, or T cells provided the cDNA or gDNA that made up the material.

The authors' processing: For nucleated cells, counts were estimated from reference gene primer amplification. The method was immunoSEQ multiplex PCR; TCRdb's version includes in-frame clones alone and lacks a portion of them. The D gene and trimming were derived from the DNA, and the V and J assignments and clone size from that table. The table records under 250,000 clones, approximately 83% of them present only once. The V gene lost 2 bases and the J gene lost 0 bases, with 5 bases spanning the gap. The CDR3 has 14 amino acids. CDR1 is LNHDA and CDR2 is SQIVND in the germline V gene (reference sequence).

The chain joins TRBV19 to TRBJ1-5, with D hard to call. Material: peripheral blood. This clonotype originated in a man in his fifties or sixties with active or convalescent COVID-19. The CDR3 loop is CASSIQASNQPQHF. The CDR3 nucleotides are TGTGCCAGTAGTATACAGGCTAGCAATCAGCCCCAGCATTTT.